The present T cell receptor (beta chain) was sequenced within a study of CD8 T cells in ankylosing spondylitis. Overall study results and limits: Reactive arthritis synovial fluid and blood were previously reported to contain some motif variants. Matched ankylosing spondylitis synovial fluid reportedly showed significant enrichment of disease-linked clones.

The V gene end was trimmed by 4 bases and the J gene end by 5 bases; junction bases not matched to a gene: 4. This CDR3 region has 13 residues. Germline assignment: CDR1 MNHNS and CDR2 SASEGT. This clonotype was picked up a small number of times. What it recognizes is unknown. Construction of TCR beta libraries was performed using quantitative 5'-RACE with molecular barcodes. TCRdb recomputed calls from the 5' RACE reads with MiXCR, one row per CDR3 protein. The repertoire consists of approximately 350,000 distinct CDR3 sequences, with 14% to 15% occurring once and the leading ten covering 1.1%. The gene calls are TRBV6-1 and TRBJ2-7; 8 nucleotides agree with TRBD1. Sequencing used blood, either unsorted or a sorted T cell fraction (not recorded which). The receptor's source is a male donor with ankylosing spondylitis or in good health (not recorded which). Here the CDR3 DNA reads TGTGCCAGCAGTGGGACAGGGCCAGACGAGCAGTACTTC. It codes for CASSGTGPDEQYF.